Listed below are T cell receptor beta chains from one sample, sequenced in a study of T cells in Graves' hyperthyroidism and ophthalmopathy. TCRdb passed the multiplex PCR reads through MiXCR, listing each CDR3 protein once. The table lists around 600,000 distinct CDR3 sequences, 14% of them singletons, with roughly 6.9% in the top ten. The sample was blood. The origin of the receptors is a woman between 18 and 30 years old with Graves' ophthalmopathy. The CDR3 runs from the conserved cysteine through the conserved F or W. A D gene is named only where the DNA matches it firmly. The size field is filled for only some rows; it gives once, few, many or a size class.

CDR3: CAWSVGGLGNEQFF; DNA: TGTGCCTGGAGTGTGGGAGGGTTGGGCAATGAGCAGTTCTTC; V: TRBV30; J: TRBJ2-1; D: TRBD2; size: many
CDR3: CASSSRGEGTDTQYF; DNA: TGTGCCAGCAGCTCGCGGGGGGAGGGTACAGATACGCAGTATTTT; V: TRBV7-2; J: TRBJ2-3; D: TRBD2; size: many
CDR3: CASRASGSLETQYF; DNA: TGTGCCAGCAGGGCTAGCGGGAGCTTGGAGACCCAGTACTTC; V: TRBV12-3/TRBV12-4; J: TRBJ2-5; D: TRBD2; size: many
CDR3: CASSFRGPGEKLFF; DNA: TGTGCCAGCAGCTTCAGGGGGCCCGGTGAAAAACTGTTTTTT; V: TRBV3-1; J: TRBJ1-4; D: TRBD1; size: few
CDR3: CASSQVGNEKLFF; DNA: TGCGCCAGCAGCCAAGTAGGAAACGAAAAACTGTTTTTT; V: TRBV4-1; J: TRBJ1-4; D: NA; size: NA
CDR3: CSAKKSLNTEAFF; DNA: TGCAGTGCTAAGAAGTCGCTAAACACTGAAGCTTTCTTT; V: TRBV20-1; J: TRBJ1-1; D: NA; size: many
CDR3: CAWTGGLLLSNYGYTF; DNA: TGTGCCTGGACGGGGGGCCTGCTCCTCTCTAACTATGGCTACACCTTC; V: TRBV30; J: TRBJ1-2; D: NA; size: many
CDR3: CSVLLLGRETYEQYF; DNA: TGCAGCGTTCTCTTGTTGGGCAGAGAGACCTACGAGCAGTACTTC; V: TRBV29-1; J: TRBJ2-7; D: NA; size: many
CDR3: CSVDSETQNTEAFF; DNA: TGCAGCGTTGATTCCGAGACACAGAACACTGAAGCTTTCTTT; V: TRBV29-1; J: TRBJ1-1; D: NA; size: many
CDR3: CASSPLYTGHNTEAFF; DNA: TGTGCCAGCAGTCCCCTTTATACCGGGCATAACACTGAAGCTTTCTTT; V: TRBV27; J: TRBJ1-1; D: NA; size: many
CDR3: CASSFTRGNQPQHF; DNA: TGTGCCAGCAGTTTCACCAGGGGCAATCAGCCCCAGCATTTT; V: TRBV12-3/TRBV12-4; J: TRBJ1-5; D: NA; size: many
CDR3: CSATGTGGEGYTF; DNA: TGCAGTGCAACCGGGACAGGGGGTGAAGGCTACACCTTC; V: TRBV20-1; J: TRBJ1-2; D: TRBD1; size: NA
CDR3: CSAEGLAGLYEQYF; DNA: TGCAGTGCTGAGGGACTAGCGGGACTCTACGAGCAGTACTTC; V: TRBV20-1; J: TRBJ2-7; D: TRBD2; size: many
CDR3: CASSFVNWTARDTDTQYF; DNA: TGTGCCAGCAGTTTTGTAAATTGGACAGCCCGTGATACAGATACGCAGTATTTT; V: TRBV28; J: TRBJ2-3; D: NA; size: many
CDR3: CATSRDLENTEAFF; DNA: TGTGCCACCAGCAGAGATTTGGAGAACACTGAAGCTTTCTTT; V: TRBV15; J: TRBJ1-1; D: NA; size: many
CDR3: CAWSLSRGREKLFF; DNA: TGTGCCTGGAGCTTGAGCAGGGGGAGGGAAAAACTGTTTTTT; V: TRBV30; J: TRBJ1-4; D: TRBD1; size: many
CDR3: CASSIPGFGDTQYF; DNA: TGTGCCAGTAGTATCCCAGGGTTCGGAGATACGCAGTATTTT; V: TRBV19; J: TRBJ2-3; D: NA; size: NA
CDR3: CASSPGVANPYNEQFF; DNA: TGTGCCAGCAGCCCAGGGGTGGCGAACCCCTACAATGAGCAGTTCTTC; V: TRBV7-9; J: TRBJ2-1; D: NA; size: many
CDR3: CSARSSSGSPEYF; DNA: TGCAGTGCTAGGTCGTCTAGCGGGAGCCCGGAGTATTTT; V: TRBV20-1; J: TRBJ2-3; D: TRBD2; size: many
CDR3: CASSQWTGEETQYF; DNA: TGTGCCAGCAGCCAATGGACTGGTGAAGAGACCCAGTACTTC; V: TRBV14; J: TRBJ2-5; D: NA; size: NA
CDR3: CASSVDSNQPQHF; DNA: TGTGCCAGCAGCGTCGACAGCAATCAGCCCCAGCATTTT; V: TRBV7-2; J: TRBJ1-5; D: NA; size: many
CDR3: CASSGEGVWRENNEQYF; DNA: TGTGCCAGCAGCGGGGAGGGTGTCTGGCGGGAGAACAACGAGCAGTACTTC; V: TRBV13; J: TRBJ2-7; D: TRBD2; size: few
CDR3: CSARGRDRNTEAFF; DNA: TGCAGTGCTAGAGGCCGGGACCGTAACACTGAAGCTTTCTTT; V: TRBV20-1; J: TRBJ1-1; D: NA; size: few
CDR3: CASSLQRFLAKNIQYF; DNA: TGTGCCAGCAGCCTCCAGCGGTTCTTAGCCAAAAACATTCAGTACTTC; V: TRBV6-1; J: TRBJ2-4; D: NA; size: NA
CDR3: CASSVASAGTPDTQYF; DNA: TGTGCCAGCAGCGTAGCTAGCGCGGGAACCCCAGATACGCAGTATTTT; V: TRBV9; J: TRBJ2-3; D: NA; size: many
CDR3: CASSQDPPGGISYEQYF; DNA: TGTGCCAGCAGCCAAGATCCGCCGGGCGGGATCTCCTACGAGCAGTACTTC; V: TRBV11-2; J: TRBJ2-7; D: NA; size: NA
CDR3: CASSQAVGKQYF; DNA: TGTGCCAGCAGCCAAGCCGTCGGGAAGCAGTACTTC; V: TRBV3-1; J: TRBJ2-7; D: NA; size: NA
CDR3: CASSTYRGGNTEAFF; DNA: TGTGCCAGCAGTACATACAGGGGCGGCAACACTGAAGCTTTCTTT; V: TRBV6-2/TRBV6-3; J: TRBJ1-1; D: TRBD1; size: many
CDR3: CASRANGGETQYF; DNA: TGTGCCAGCAGAGCCAACGGGGGGGAGACCCAGTACTTC; V: TRBV7-2; J: TRBJ2-5; D: TRBD2; size: few
CDR3: CASSTGGEVQETQYF; DNA: TGTGCCAGCAGCACCGGAGGGGAGGTGCAAGAGACCCAGTACTTC; V: TRBV9; J: TRBJ2-5; D: NA; size: NA
CDR3: CSVTGVGRQSNTGELFF; DNA: TGCAGTGTTACGGGGGTCGGGAGGCAGTCGAACACCGGGGAGCTGTTTTTT; V: TRBV20-1; J: TRBJ2-2; D: TRBD2; size: few
CDR3: CAWAGRTEAFF; DNA: TGTGCCTGGGCAGGGCGGACTGAAGCTTTCTTT; V: TRBV30; J: TRBJ1-1; D: NA; size: NA
CDR3: CASSRTDQPQHF; DNA: TGTGCCAGCAGCCGGACAGATCAGCCCCAGCATTTT; V: TRBV7-9; J: TRBJ1-5; D: NA; size: few
CDR3: CASSYSEAANTGELFF; DNA: TGTGCCAGCAGTTACTCGGAAGCTGCGAACACCGGGGAGCTGTTTTTT; V: TRBV6-2/TRBV6-3; J: TRBJ2-2; D: NA; size: NA
CDR3: CSVAGGNQPQHF; DNA: TGCAGCGTTGCGGGAGGCAATCAGCCCCAGCATTTT; V: TRBV29-1; J: TRBJ1-5; D: NA; size: few
CDR3: CASRGTSGGYEQYF; DNA: TGTGCCAGCAGGGGAACTAGCGGGGGGTACGAGCAGTACTTC; V: TRBV6-2/TRBV6-3; J: TRBJ2-7; D: TRBD2; size: many
CDR3: CASSSLAGASYEQYF; DNA: TGTGCCAGCAGCTCACTAGCGGGAGCCTCCTACGAGCAGTACTTC; V: TRBV7-2; J: TRBJ2-7; D: TRBD2; size: many
CDR3: CASSEGAGHGYTF; DNA: TGTGCCAGCAGCGAGGGCGCAGGGCATGGCTACACCTTC; V: TRBV11-1; J: TRBJ1-2; D: NA; size: many
CDR3: CATRSAIYF; DNA: TGTGCCACCCGGTCGGCCATATATTTT; V: TRBV7-9; J: TRBJ1-3; D: NA; size: NA
CDR3: CASSPGGGNEQFF; DNA: TGTGCCAGCAGTCCTGGGGGGGGCAATGAGCAGTTCTTC; V: TRBV5-1; J: TRBJ2-1; D: TRBD2; size: many
CDR3: CAWSRGYQPQHF; DNA: TGTGCCTGGAGTCGGGGGTATCAGCCCCAGCATTTT; V: TRBV30; J: TRBJ1-5; D: NA; size: many
CDR3: CASSYSQVPVSDTQYF; DNA: TGTGCCAGCAGTTACTCCCAAGTGCCGGTATCAGATACGCAGTATTTT; V: TRBV6-5; J: TRBJ2-3; D: NA; size: many
CDR3: CASSLERGSTDTQYF; DNA: TGTGCCAGCAGCTTGGAACGCGGGAGCACAGATACGCAGTATTTT; V: TRBV5-4; J: TRBJ2-3; D: NA; size: NA
CDR3: CASSSTQVYEQYF; DNA: TGTGCCAGCAGCTCAACACAGGTTTACGAGCAGTACTTC; V: TRBV5-6; J: TRBJ2-7; D: NA; size: many
CDR3: CAWKGRLLSTDTQYF; DNA: TGTGCCTGGAAAGGTAGACTCCTTAGCACAGATACGCAGTATTTT; V: TRBV30; J: TRBJ2-3; D: NA; size: many
CDR3: CAISESPTTRDRGYRDYGYTF; DNA: TGTGCCATCAGTGAGAGCCCAACGACCCGGGACAGGGGATATAGGGACTATGGCTACACCTTC; V: TRBV10-3; J: TRBJ1-2; D: TRBD1; size: many
CDR3: CATSRDWNTEAFF; DNA: TGTGCCACCAGCAGAGATTGGAACACTGAAGCTTTCTTT; V: TRBV15; J: TRBJ1-1; D: NA; size: many
CDR3: CASSRQNPYSPLHF; DNA: TGTGCCAGCAGCAGACAGAACCCCTATTCACCCCTCCACTTT; V: TRBV6-2/TRBV6-3; J: TRBJ1-6; D: NA; size: few
CDR3: CSARVNYQETQYF; DNA: TGCAGTGCTAGAGTGAACTACCAAGAGACCCAGTACTTC; V: TRBV20-1; J: TRBJ2-5; D: NA; size: many
CDR3: CASLGDRGSPLHF; DNA: TGTGCCAGCCTTGGTGACAGGGGATCACCCCTCCACTTT; V: TRBV2; J: TRBJ1-6; D: TRBD1; size: many
CDR3: CASRPTGIGEQYF; DNA: TGTGCCAGCAGGCCGACAGGTATAGGCGAGCAGTACTTC; V: TRBV27; J: TRBJ2-7; D: NA; size: many
CDR3: CASSLNPNTGELFF; DNA: TGTGCCAGCAGCTTAAACCCCAACACCGGGGAGCTGTTTTTT; V: TRBV11-2; J: TRBJ2-2; D: NA; size: many
CDR3: CASSGGDRVYEQYF; DNA: TGCGCCAGCAGCGGCGGGGACAGGGTTTACGAGCAGTACTTC; V: TRBV5-1; J: TRBJ2-7; D: TRBD1; size: many
CDR3: CASSLETVPNEQFF; DNA: TGCGCCAGCAGCTTGGAAACAGTTCCCAATGAGCAGTTCTTC; V: TRBV5-1; J: TRBJ2-1; D: NA; size: many